The 30 T cell receptor beta chains below all came from one sample that was sequenced in a study of monozygotic twins with inflammatory bowel disease. TCRdb reprocessed the 5' RACE reads and keeps a single row for each CDR3 protein, giving no DNA. The sample includes some 150,000 distinct CDR3 sequences. Sequencing input: blood. The receptors shown here come from a human donor with ulcerative colitis or Crohn's disease, or a healthy co-twin of an affected twin (not recorded which).

J is TRBJ2-5 and V is TRBV4-3; as DNA is missing, the TRBD1 call by TCRdb cannot be tested. Germline loops: CDR1 LGHNA, CDR2 YSLEER. CDR3 length: 15 amino acids. The CDR3 sequence is CASSRETGSQETQYF.

The chain combines TRBV7-2 with TRBJ2-7; TCRdb reports TRBD2, a call that lacks DNA to check it against. The germline gives CDR1 SGHTA, CDR2 FQGNSA. This CDR3 comprises 14 residues. The CDR3 here is CASTLTGLYYEQYF.

The chain uses TRBV5-1 and TRBJ1-6. The V gene's germline CDR1 is SGHRS and CDR2 YFSETQ. This CDR3 region has 15 residues. The CDR3 here is CASSLAADYNSPLHF.

This chain links TRBV7-1 with TRBJ2-4; TCRdb designates TRBD2, a call that cannot be tested without DNA. TRBV7-1 is assigned to the ORF class and has an uncertain function. The CDR3 is 22 residues long. This CDR3 reads CASSSQNPRLAGGLRAKNIQYF.

The V gene is TRBV5-1, the J gene TRBJ2-7. CDR1 and CDR2 (germline): SGHRS, YFSETQ. The CDR3 spans 13 residues. This CDR3 is CASSLKPYYEQYF.

The J gene is TRBJ2-2, the V gene TRBV20-1; TCRdb lists TRBD1, though no DNA is available to test this call. Germline V gene sequence: CDR1 DFQATT, CDR2 SNEGSKA (reference sequence). The CDR3 totals 15 residues. CDR3: CSARWGARDTGELFF.

V gene TRBV6-6 combines with J gene TRBJ2-7; TCRdb reports TRBD1, a call that lacks DNA to check it against. CDR1 MNHNY and CDR2 SVGAGI come from the germline V gene (reference sequence). This CDR3 is built from 14 residues. Here the CDR3 reads CASISGTVNYEQYF.

This sequence joins TRBV11-3 and TRBJ2-5; as DNA is missing, the TRBD2 call by TCRdb cannot be tested. Germline V gene sequence: CDR1 SGHNT, CDR2 YENEEA. This CDR3 comprises 16 residues. The CDR3 is CASSLQLAGGQETQYF.

The chain employs TRBV3-1 and TRBJ1-2; TCRdb designates TRBD1, a call that cannot be tested without DNA. CDR1 LGHDT and CDR2 YNNKEL come from the germline V gene (reference sequence). The CDR3 runs to 16 residues. The CDR3 loop is CASSSTLTGLNYGYTF. Complete variable domain (other parts from reference TRBV3-1 and TRBJ1-2): DTAVSQTPKYLVTQMGNDKSIKCEQNLGHDTMYWYKQDSKKFLKIMFSYNNKELIINETVPNRFSPKSPDKAHLNLHINSLELGDSAVYFCASSSTLTGLNYGYTFGSGTRLTVV.

V usage is TRBV9 and J usage is TRBJ2-7; TCRdb's D call, TRBD1, is unchecked because there is no DNA. There are 14 residues in the CDR3. Germline V gives CDR1 SGDLS, CDR2 YYNGEE. The CDR3 reads CASSVTGDSGEQYF.

CDR3: CASSASGGVNTGELFF. The rearrangement uses TRBV11-3 and TRBJ2-2; TCRdb's D call, TRBD1, is unchecked because there is no DNA. Germline CDR1 SGHNT, CDR2 YENEEA. There are 16 residues in the CDR3. Drawing the rest from reference TRBV11-3 and TRBJ2-2, the complete variable domain is EAGVVQSPRYKIIEKKQPVAFWCNPISGHNTLYWYLQNLGQGPELLIRYENEEAVDDSQLPKDRFSAERLKGVDSTLKIQPAELGDSAVYLCASSASGGVNTGELFFGEGSRLTVL.

V and J are TRBV12-3 or TRBV12-4 and TRBJ1-2. The CDR3 consists of 15 residues. This CDR3 is CASRPGTNANYGYTF.

The J gene is TRBJ2-5, the V gene TRBV5-4; TCRdb reports TRBD2, a call that lacks DNA to check it against. This CDR3 contains 15 residues. The germline CDR1 and CDR2 sequences are SGHNT and YYREEE (reference sequence). CDR3 residues: CASNLVSAGEETQYF.

The rearrangement links TRBV6-5 to TRBJ2-1; the D call from TCRdb, TRBD1, cannot be confirmed without DNA. Germline CDR1 is MNHEY and CDR2 is SVGAGI. The CDR3 contains 14 residues. This chain's CDR3 is CASSWTGDGNEQFF.

This chain links TRBV7-8 with TRBJ1-1; there is no DNA to check the TCRdb D call of TRBD1. Germline CDR1 SGHVS, CDR2 FQNEAQ. This CDR3 comprises 13 residues. The chain's CDR3 is CASLDRVNTEAFF.

Here the CDR3 reads CASRWDLTTDTQYF. The chain recombines TRBV5-4 with TRBJ2-3; TCRdb's assignment of TRBD2 cannot be checked, as there is no DNA. The germline CDR1 and CDR2 sequences are SGHNT and YYREEE (reference sequence). CDR3 length: 14 amino acids.

This chain links TRBV18 with TRBJ2-7; TCRdb names TRBD1, which stays unverified in the absence of DNA. The CDR3 is made up of 15 amino acids. CDR1 is KGHSH, CDR2 LQKENI, per germline. The CDR3 region is CASSLRGQVSYEQYF. Looking up the rest from reference TRBV18 and TRBJ2-7 gives the full variable domain: NAGVMQNPRHLVRRRGQEARLRCSPMKGHSHVYWYRQLPEEGLKFMVYLQKENIIDESGMPKERFSAEFPKEGPSILRIQQVVRGDSAAYFCASSLRGQVSYEQYFGPGTRLTVT.

The V gene is TRBV24-1, the J gene TRBJ2-3; TCRdb selects TRBD2, and the lack of DNA leaves this call unchecked. The CDR3 has 17 amino acids. CDR1 and CDR2 from the germline V gene are KGHDR and SFDVKD. CDR3 loop: CATSDRRTGTRQDTQYF.

The V and J genes are TRBV4-3 and TRBJ2-4; the D gene TCRdb calls, TRBD1, cannot be checked with no DNA. Germline V gene lookup returns CDR1 LGHNA and CDR2 YSLEER. The CDR3 extends over 18 amino acids. CDR3 protein: CASSQDGGGRLSKNIQYF.

V gene TRBV11-2 combines with J gene TRBJ1-1; the D call from TCRdb, TRBD1, cannot be confirmed without DNA. The germline gives CDR1 SGHAT, CDR2 FQNNGV. This CDR3 spans 17 amino acids. CDR3 protein: CASTPRQGANMNTEAFF.

The chain joins TRBV7-3 to TRBJ2-1; there is no DNA to check the TCRdb D call of TRBD2. The CDR3 totals 14 residues. Looked up from germline, CDR1 is SGHTA and CDR2 is FQGTGA. CDR3 amino acids: CASSFSGGPNEQFF.

The genes are TRBV5-5 and TRBJ2-1; TCRdb lists TRBD2, though no DNA is available to test this call. CDR1 is SGHKS and CDR2 is YYEKEE in the germline V gene (reference sequence). The length of the CDR3 is 15 residues. CDR3 sequence reads: CASSSGRTAYNEQFF.

CDR3 protein: CASSPVEGAPLHF. This rearrangement joins TRBV28 to TRBJ1-6. Germline CDR1 reads MDHEN; CDR2 reads SYDVKM. This CDR3 has 13 residues.

The chain joins TRBV5-1 to TRBJ2-2; lacking DNA, the TRBD2 call made by TCRdb goes unchecked. In germline, CDR1 is SGHRS, CDR2 YFSETQ. This CDR3 has 17 amino acids. The CDR3 region is CASSLAGMRVNTGELFF.

The chain couples TRBV20-1 to TRBJ2-7; TCRdb's D call of TRBD1 is untestable without DNA. Per germline, CDR1 DFQATT and CDR2 SNEGSKA (reference sequence). The CDR3 length is 12 residues. CDR3 amino acids: CSARPTGYEQYF.

The chain is built from TRBV7-8 and TRBJ1-4. CDR1 is SGHVS and CDR2 is FQNEAQ in the germline V gene. The CDR3 length is 13 residues. This CDR3 is CASSFEANEKLFF.

V usage is TRBV5-1 and J usage is TRBJ2-3; TCRdb designates TRBD2, a call that cannot be tested without DNA. Germline V gene lookup returns CDR1 SGHRS and CDR2 YFSETQ. The CDR3 is 17 amino acids. The CDR3 reads CASSLDPSGGLADTQYF.

The chain has TRBV12-3 or TRBV12-4 and TRBJ1-6; the D gene TCRdb calls, TRBD1, cannot be checked with no DNA. This CDR3 has 15 residues. The CDR3 loop reads CASSPVRGARSPLHF.

The V call is TRBV28, the J call TRBJ2-7. Germline CDR1 reads MDHEN; CDR2 reads SYDVKM. This CDR3 is built from 14 residues. The CDR3 loop is CASNPTWQTYEQYF.

The rearrangement links TRBV5-1 to TRBJ1-6. The CDR3 loop spans 16 amino acids. Looked up from germline, CDR1 is SGHRS and CDR2 is YFSETQ. CDR3 protein: CASSWTGSSYNSPLHF.